These 6 T cell receptor beta chains were all obtained from the same sample, sequenced in a study of identifying expanded T cells in peripheral blood. Generated by immunoSEQ multiplex PCR, the TCRdb table keeps only in-frame clones and is missing some. Seen here are under 150,000 clones, 86% observed once, and the top ten hold approximately 8.9%. The sample taken for sequencing was blood. The receptor source for this set is a person aged 18-70 years in good health.

The chain recombines TRBV18 with TRBJ1-4; 7 bases match TRBD1. CDR3 length equals 15 residues. Trimming cost V 3 bases and J 3 bases; bases outside gene matches: 4. Germline CDR1 and CDR2: KGHSH and LQKENI. The CDR3 nucleotides are TGTGCCAGCTCACCGCAGGGGGACCCTAATGAAAAACTGTTTTTT. Amino acid sequence: CASSPQGDPNEKLFF. The entire variable domain, with the rest obtained from reference TRBV18 and TRBJ1-4, is as follows: NAGVMQNPRHLVRRRGQEARLRCSPMKGHSHVYWYRQLPEEGLKFMVYLQKENIIDESGMPKERFSAEFPKEGPSILRIQQVVRGDSAAYFCASSPQGDPNEKLFFGSGTQLSVL.

J is TRBJ2-5 and V is TRBV28, with a possible D match to TRBD1 (5 bases). Deletions cut 6 bases from V and 2 bases from J, with 13 bases between. The CDR3 is 14 residues long. Germline assignment: CDR1 MDHEN and CDR2 SYDVKM. CDR3 in DNA: TGTGCCAGCAGCCTGACAGATAATCAAGAGACCCAGTACTTC. This encodes CASSLTDNQETQYF.

V gene TRBV13 combines with J gene TRBJ2-4; 11 nucleotides match TRBD1. CDR1 PRHDT and CDR2 FYEKMQ come from the germline V gene (reference sequence). V lost 5 bases, J lost 5 bases, and 8 bases stayed unmatched. The CDR3 totals 16 residues. CDR3 coding DNA: TGTGCCAGCAGCAGGGACAGGGGGAAGGTTGAAAACATTCAGTACTTC. This gives the protein CASSRDRGKVENIQYF.

The chain carries TRBV28 and TRBJ2-1; the D gene is possibly TRBD1 (6 bases). This CDR3 has 16 residues. Germline V gives CDR1 MDHEN, CDR2 SYDVKM. V was shortened by 5 bases and J by 4 bases, with 18 bases between the two germline ends. The DNA of the CDR3 is TGTGCCAGCAGTATTCCCGGGACAAAAGGGTACAATGAGCAGTTCTTC. Translated, it gives CASSIPGTKGYNEQFF. Based on the CDR3 plus reference TRBV28 and TRBJ2-1, the full variable domain is DVKVTQSSRYLVKRTGEKVFLECVQDMDHENMFWYRQDPGLGLRLIYFSYDVKMKEKGDIPEGYSVSREKKERFSLILESASTNQTSMYLCASSIPGTKGYNEQFFGPGTRLTVL.

The J gene is TRBJ2-7, the V gene TRBV20-1; D remains ambiguous. The CDR3 is 11 residues long. Germline values: CDR1 DFQATT, CDR2 SNEGSKA (reference sequence). V was cut by 3 bases and J by 6 bases, with 9 bases left in between. The chain's CDR3 is CSASMVGEQYF. DNA of the CDR3: TGCAGTGCTAGCATGGTTGGCGAGCAGTACTTC.

The V call is TRBV18, the J call TRBJ2-1; 13 positions agree with TRBD2. Germline loops: CDR1 KGHSH, CDR2 LQKENI. Trimming cost V 3 bases and J 8 bases; bases outside gene matches: 7. The length of the CDR3 is 16 residues. The CDR3 sequence: CASSPAGTSGNHEQFF. The CDR3 bases are TGTGCCAGCTCACCTGCCGGGACTAGCGGGAATCATGAGCAGTTCTTC.